The clone carrying this T cell receptor beta chain came up a few times. The antigen is not known. Trimming pared 4 bases from V and 7 bases from J, leaving 7 bases between. Germline V gene sequence: CDR1 MNHNS, CDR2 SASEGT. CDR3 size: 11 residues. Isolated per sample were at least 6 million PBMCs. This entry comes from a study of blood T cells in healthy people across ages. Findings and caveats of the study: Reliance upon unsorted PBMCs precluded definitive naive versus antigen-experienced comparison. Among long-lived donors, naive CD4+ cells were more numerous and diversity higher than in aged donors.

PCR was performed a second time for roughly 7 to 12 cycles using a sample-barcoded 5' primer and a J-beta primer mix. Using its own MiXCR run on the 5' RACE reads, TCRdb lists one record per CDR3 protein. In the table there are about 970,000 distinct CDR3 sequences, roughly half of which are singletons. The sample consisted of blood. The J gene is TRBJ1-2, the V gene TRBV6-1; D perhaps matches TRBD1 (5 bases). This receptor was obtained from a woman aged 60 to 75 in good health. CDR3 sequence reads: CASSAGSGYTF. The CDR3 DNA sequence: TGTGCCAGCAGTGCAGGGAGTGGCTACACCTTC.